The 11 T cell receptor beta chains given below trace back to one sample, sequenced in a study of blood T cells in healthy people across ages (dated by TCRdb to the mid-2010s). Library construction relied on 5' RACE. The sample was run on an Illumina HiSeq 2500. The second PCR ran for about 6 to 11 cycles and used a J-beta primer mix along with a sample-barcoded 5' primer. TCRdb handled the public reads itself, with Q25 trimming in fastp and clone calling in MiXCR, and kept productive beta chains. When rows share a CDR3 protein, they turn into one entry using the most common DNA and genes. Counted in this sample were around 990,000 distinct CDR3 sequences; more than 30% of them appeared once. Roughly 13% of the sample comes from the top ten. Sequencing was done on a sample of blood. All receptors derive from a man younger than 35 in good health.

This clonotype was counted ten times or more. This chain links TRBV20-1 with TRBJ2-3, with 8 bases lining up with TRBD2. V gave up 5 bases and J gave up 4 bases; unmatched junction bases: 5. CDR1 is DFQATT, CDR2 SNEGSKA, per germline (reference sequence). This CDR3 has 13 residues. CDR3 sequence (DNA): TGCAGTGCTGATAGCGGGGTTGCAGATACGCAGTATTTT. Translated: CSADSGVADTQYF.

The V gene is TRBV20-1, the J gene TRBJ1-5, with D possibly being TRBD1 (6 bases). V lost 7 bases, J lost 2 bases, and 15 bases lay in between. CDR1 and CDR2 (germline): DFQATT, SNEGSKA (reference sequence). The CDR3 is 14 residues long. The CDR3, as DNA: TGCAGTGTACTACAGGGAGCGGGCAATCAGCCCCAGCATTTT. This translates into CSVLQGAGNQPQHF.

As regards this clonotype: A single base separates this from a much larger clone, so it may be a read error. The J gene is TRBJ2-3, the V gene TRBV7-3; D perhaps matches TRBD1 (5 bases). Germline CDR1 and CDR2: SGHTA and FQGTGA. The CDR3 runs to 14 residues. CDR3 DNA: TGTGCCAGCAGCGACAGAGTTCTCACAGATGCGCAGTATTTT. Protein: CASSDRVLTDAQYF. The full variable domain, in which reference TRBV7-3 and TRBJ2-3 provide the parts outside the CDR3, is GAGVSQTPSNKVTEKGKYVELRCDPISGHTALYWYRQSLGQGPEFLIYFQGTGAADDSGLPNDRFFAVRPEGSVSTLKIQRTERGDSAVYLCASSDRVLTDAQYFGPGTRLTVL.

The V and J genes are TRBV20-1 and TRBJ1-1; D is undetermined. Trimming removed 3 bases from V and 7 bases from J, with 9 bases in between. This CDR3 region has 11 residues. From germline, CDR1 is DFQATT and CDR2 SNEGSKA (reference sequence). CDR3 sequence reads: CSASIMVEAFF. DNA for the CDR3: TGCAGTGCTAGCATTATGGTTGAAGCTTTCTTT.

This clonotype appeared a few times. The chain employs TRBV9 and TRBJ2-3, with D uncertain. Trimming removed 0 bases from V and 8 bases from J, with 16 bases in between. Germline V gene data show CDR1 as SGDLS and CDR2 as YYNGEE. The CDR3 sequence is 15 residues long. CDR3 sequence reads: CASSVGGSRMATQYF. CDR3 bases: TGTGCCAGCAGCGTAGGCGGTAGTCGAATGGCTACGCAGTATTTT. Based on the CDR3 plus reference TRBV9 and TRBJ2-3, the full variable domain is DSGVTQTPKHLITATGQRVTLRCSPRSGDLSVYWYQQSLDQGLQFLIQYYNGEERAKGNILERFSAQQFPDLHSELNLSSLELGDSALYFCASSVGGSRMATQYFGPGTRLTVL.

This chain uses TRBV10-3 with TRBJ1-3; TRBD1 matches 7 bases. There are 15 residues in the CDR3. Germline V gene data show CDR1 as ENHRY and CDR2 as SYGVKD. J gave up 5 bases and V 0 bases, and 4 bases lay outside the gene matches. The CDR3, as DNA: TGTGCCATCAGTGAGTCGATGGGACAGAGAAACACCATATATTTT. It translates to CAISESMGQRNTIYF.

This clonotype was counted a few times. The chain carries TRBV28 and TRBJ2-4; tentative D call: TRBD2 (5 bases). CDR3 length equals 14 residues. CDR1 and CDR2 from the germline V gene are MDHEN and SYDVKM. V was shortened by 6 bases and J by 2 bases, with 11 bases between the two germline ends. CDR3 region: CASSLRDTKNIQYF. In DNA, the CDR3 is TGTGCCAGCAGCCTTCGGGATACCAAAAACATTCAGTACTTC.

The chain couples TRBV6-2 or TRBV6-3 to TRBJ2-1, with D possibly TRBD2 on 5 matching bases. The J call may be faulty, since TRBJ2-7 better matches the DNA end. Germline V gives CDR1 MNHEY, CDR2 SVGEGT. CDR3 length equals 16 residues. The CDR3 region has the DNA TGTGCCAGCAGCCCCCCGGGGAGAAGCTCCTACAATGAGCAGTACTTC. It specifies CASSPPGRSSYNEQYF.

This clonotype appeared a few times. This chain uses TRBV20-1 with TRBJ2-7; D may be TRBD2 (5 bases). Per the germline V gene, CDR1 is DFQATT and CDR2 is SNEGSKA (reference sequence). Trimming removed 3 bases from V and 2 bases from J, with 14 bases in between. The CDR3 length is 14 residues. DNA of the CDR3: TGCAGTGCTAGGATCCGGACTGGAGCCTACGAGCAGTACTTC. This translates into CSARIRTGAYEQYF.

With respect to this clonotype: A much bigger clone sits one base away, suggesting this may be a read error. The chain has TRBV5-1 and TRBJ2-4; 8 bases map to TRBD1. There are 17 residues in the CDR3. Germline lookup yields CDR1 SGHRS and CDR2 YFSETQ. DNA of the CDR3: TGCGCCAGCAGCTTGGAACAGGGGGGACCTGCCAAAAACGTTCAGTACTTC. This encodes CASSLEQGGPAKNVQYF.

CDR3 nucleotides: TGTGCCAGCAGTAACTCTGGGGCAGCTGGGGCCAACGTCCTGACTTTC. Translation gives CASSNSGAAGANVLTF. The rearrangement joins TRBV27 to TRBJ2-6, with D possibly being TRBD1 (5 bases). The CDR3 runs 16 residues. Germline lookup yields CDR1 MNHEY and CDR2 SMNVEV (reference sequence). Trimming shortened V by 5 bases and J by 2 bases, and 13 bases separated the two germline ends.